This T cell receptor beta chain was profiled in a study of OX40 agonist ivuxolimab in advanced cancers. Study-level background: Three patients showed partial responses: one hepatocellular carcinoma and two cutaneous melanoma cases. Study results and caveats: Researchers report that CD8+ T cells had, on average, more expanded clones than CD4+. Dosing at 0.1 to 3.0 mg/kg was accompanied by clonal expansion of CD4+ and CD8+ blood T cells by week 6. The study did not work out the antigen specificity of the expanded peripheral T cells.

V was clipped by 5 bases and J by 6 bases, with 20 bases between them. Germline V lookup: CDR1 SGHTA, CDR2 FQGTGA. This CDR3 has 15 residues. Details on this clone: The antigen remains undetermined.

Assay used: immunoSEQ multiplex PCR; TCRdb lists only in-frame clones, some missing. The sample yields 57,000 or so clones, about four fifths seen once. This TCR was recovered from an adult with an advanced solid tumor such as melanoma, head and neck, liver or kidney cancer. The sample consisted of CD4+ or CD8+ T cells sorted from blood, taken in a trial of the OX40 agonist ivuxolimab. The chain uses TRBV7-3 and TRBJ2-7; maybe TRBD2 (7 bases). CDR3: CASSLGGARMGEQYF. In DNA, the CDR3 is TGTGCCAGCAGCCTAGGGGGGGCACGTATGGGCGAGCAGTACTTC. Variable domain in full (rest from reference TRBV7-3 and TRBJ2-7): GAGVSQTPSNKVTEKGKYVELRCDPISGHTALYWYRQSLGQGPEFLIYFQGTGAADDSGLPNDRFFAVRPEGSVSTLKIQRTERGDSAVYLCASSLGGARMGEQYFGPGTRLTVT.